Sequencing of this TCR beta chain was carried out in a study of cytomegalovirus exposure and HLA in healthy donors. Findings and caveats of the study: Later work showed greater clonal expansion in HLA-associated TCR beta chains than in equally common others.

On this clone itself: Its matching antigen is unknown.

Germline CDR1 and CDR2: MGHRA and YSYEKL. The V and J ends lost 1 base and 6 bases respectively, with 15 bases between them. This CDR3 comprises 15 residues. In the PCR, 60 Vbeta and 13 Jbeta primers were used. TCRdb keeps only in-frame clones here, not all; method: immunoSEQ multiplex PCR. The sample lists around 150,000 clones; 68% were seen once. The sequenced material came from PBMCs. This sequence originates from a woman between 18 and 30 years old in good health and CMV-seropositive. The chain is built from TRBV4-1 and TRBJ1-2, with a possible D match to TRBD1 (5 bases). The CDR3 DNA follows: TGCGCCAGCAGCCAAGTCGGGACTACAGTGAATGGCTACACCTTC. This gives the protein CASSQVGTTVNGYTF.